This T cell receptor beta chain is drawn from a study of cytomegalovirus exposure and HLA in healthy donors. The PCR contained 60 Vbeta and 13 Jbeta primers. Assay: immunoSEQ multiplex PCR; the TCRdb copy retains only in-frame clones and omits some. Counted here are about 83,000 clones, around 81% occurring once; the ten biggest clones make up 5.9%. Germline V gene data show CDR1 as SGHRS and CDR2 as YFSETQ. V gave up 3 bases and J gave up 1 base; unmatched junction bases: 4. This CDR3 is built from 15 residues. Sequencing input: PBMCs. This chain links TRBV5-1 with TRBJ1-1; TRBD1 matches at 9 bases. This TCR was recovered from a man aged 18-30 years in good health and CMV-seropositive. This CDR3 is CASSWGDRENTEAFF. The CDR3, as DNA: TGCGCCAGCAGCTGGGGGGACAGGGAGAACACTGAAGCTTTCTTT. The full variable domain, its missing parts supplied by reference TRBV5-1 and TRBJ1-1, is KAGVTQTPRYLIKTRGQQVTLSCSPISGHRSVSWYQQTPGQGLQFLFEYFSETQRNKGNFPGRFSGRQFSNSRSEMNVSTLELGDSALYLCASSWGDRENTEAFFGQGTRLTVV.